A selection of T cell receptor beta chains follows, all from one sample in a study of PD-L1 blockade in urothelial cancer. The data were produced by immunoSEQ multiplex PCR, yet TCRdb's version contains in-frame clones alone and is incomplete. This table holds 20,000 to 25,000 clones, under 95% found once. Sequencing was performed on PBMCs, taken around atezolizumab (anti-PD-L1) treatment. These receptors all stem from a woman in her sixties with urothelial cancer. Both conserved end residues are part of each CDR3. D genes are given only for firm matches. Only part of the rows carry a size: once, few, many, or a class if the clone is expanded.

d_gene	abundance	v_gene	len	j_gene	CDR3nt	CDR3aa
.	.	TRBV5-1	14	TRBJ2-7	TGCGCCAGCAGCTTGGAAACGGACTTTGGCGAGCAGTACTTC	CASSLETDFGEQYF
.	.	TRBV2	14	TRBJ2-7	TGTGCCAGCAGTGTTCTGGGCTCGGTACGCGAGCAGTACTTC	CASSVLGSVREQYF
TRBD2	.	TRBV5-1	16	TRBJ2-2	TGCGCCAGCAGCCTCCTAGCGGGGGAAGGGACCGGGGAGCTGTTTTTT	CASSLLAGEGTGELFF
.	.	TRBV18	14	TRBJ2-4	TGTGCCAGCTCACCTGGAACGGGCAAAAACATTCAGTACTTC	CASSPGTGKNIQYF
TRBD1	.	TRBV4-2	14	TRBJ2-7	TGTGCCAGCAGCCAAGTGAAAGGGGGCGACGAGCAGTACTTC	CASSQVKGGDEQYF
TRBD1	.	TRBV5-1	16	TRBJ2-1	TGCGCCAGCAGCTCTTACAGGGGATCATCCTACAATGAGCAGTTCTTC	CASSSYRGSSYNEQFF
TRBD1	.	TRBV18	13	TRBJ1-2	TGTGCCAGCTCACCTGGGACAGATCTCGGCTACACCTTC	CASSPGTDLGYTF
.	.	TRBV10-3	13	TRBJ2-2	TGTGCCATCCGGGGTGAGGTCGGAGGGGAGCTGTTTTTT	CAIRGEVGGELFF
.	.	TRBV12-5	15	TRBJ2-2	TGTGCTAGTGGACTCGATCGGGGGGCTCACGGGGAGCTGTTTTTT	CASGLDRGAHGELFF
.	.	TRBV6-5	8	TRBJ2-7	TGTGCCAGCCTGTGTCGGTACTTC	CASLCRYF
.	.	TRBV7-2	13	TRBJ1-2	TGTGCCAGCAGCGCAGGGGCTAACTATGGCTACACCTTC	CASSAGANYGYTF
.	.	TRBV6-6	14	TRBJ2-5	TGTGCCAGCAGTTACTCGACAGCCAAAGAGACCCAGTACTTC	CASSYSTAKETQYF
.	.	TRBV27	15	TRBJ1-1	TGTGCCAGCAGTTTTCAGGCAGGGCGGAACACTGAAGCTTTCTTT	CASSFQAGRNTEAFF
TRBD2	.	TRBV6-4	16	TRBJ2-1	TGTGCCAGCAGTGCATCTTTCGGGGGGGCCTACAATGAGCAGTTCTTC	CASSASFGGAYNEQFF
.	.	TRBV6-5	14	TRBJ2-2	TGTGCCAGCAGCCCACCCGGGGAACCCGGGGAGCTGTTTTTT	CASSPPGEPGELFF
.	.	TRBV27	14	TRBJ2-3	TGTGCCAGCAGTTTGGGGGGGGCTTCAGATACGCAGTATTTT	CASSLGGASDTQYF
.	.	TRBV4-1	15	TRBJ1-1	TGCGCCAGCAGCTTAAGCATAGGGGTTAGTACTGAAGCTTTCTTT	CASSLSIGVSTEAFF
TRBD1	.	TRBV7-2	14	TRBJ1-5	TGTGCCAGCAGCTTGGGACAGGACAATCAGCCCCAGCATTTT	CASSLGQDNQPQHF
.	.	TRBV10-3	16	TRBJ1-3	TGTGCCATTTCCTCCGAAGGGGTAGGGGTCGGAAACACCATATATTTT	CAISSEGVGVGNTIYF
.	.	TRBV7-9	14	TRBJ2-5	TGTGCCAGCAGCTTAGCGGAGGTTGGGGAGACCCAGTACTTC	CASSLAEVGETQYF
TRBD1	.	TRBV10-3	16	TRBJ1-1	TGTGCCATCAGTGAATTTTCGGGACAGGGTCTGACTGAAGCTTTCTTT	CAISEFSGQGLTEAFF
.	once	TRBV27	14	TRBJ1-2	TGTGCCAGCAGCTTTAGTCCTGCACACTATGGCTACACCTTC	CASSFSPAHYGYTF
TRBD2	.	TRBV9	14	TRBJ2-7	TGTGCCAGCAGCGTAGGGGGACTAGATTACGAGCAGTACTTC	CASSVGGLDYEQYF
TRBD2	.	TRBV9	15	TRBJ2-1	TGTGCCAGCAGCGTAGTGGGACTAGCCTACAATGAGCAGTTCTTC	CASSVVGLAYNEQFF
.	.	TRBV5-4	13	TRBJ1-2	TGTGCCAGCAGTCCCGGGGCGGGGTTTGGCTACACCTTC	CASSPGAGFGYTF
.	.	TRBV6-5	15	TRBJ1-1	TGTGCCAGCAGTTACGGGTCGGGGGGAGGGACTGAAGCTTTCTTT	CASSYGSGGGTEAFF
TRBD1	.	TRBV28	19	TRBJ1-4	TGTGCCAGCAGTCCCCTGACAGGGGCAAAACCTGTTGCTAATGAAAAACTGTTTTTT	CASSPLTGAKPVANEKLFF
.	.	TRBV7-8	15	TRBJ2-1	TGTGCCAGCAGCTTGCGGGACTCACCATACAATGAGCAGTTCTTC	CASSLRDSPYNEQFF
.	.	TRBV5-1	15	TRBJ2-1	TGCGCCAGCAGCTTGGTAGCCCCTAGCGACGATGAGCAGTTCTTC	CASSLVAPSDDEQFF
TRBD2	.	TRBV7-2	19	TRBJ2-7	TGTGCCAGCAGCTTAGCGGGGACTATGGGACTAGCGGGAAATCTACGGCAGTACTTC	CASSLAGTMGLAGNLRQYF
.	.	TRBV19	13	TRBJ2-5	TGTGCCAGTAAGGAGCTACTACAAGAGACCCAGTACTTC	CASKELLQETQYF
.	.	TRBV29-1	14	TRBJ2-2	TGCAGCGTTGATGGCCAGGCGAACACCGGGGAGCTGTTTTTT	CSVDGQANTGELFF
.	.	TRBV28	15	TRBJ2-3	TGTGCCAGCAGTTTATTTGGCGGGGGCACAGATACGCAGTATTTT	CASSLFGGGTDTQYF
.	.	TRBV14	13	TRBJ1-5	TGTGCCAGCAGCCCGGGTCTCCATCAGCCCCAGCATTTT	CASSPGLHQPQHF
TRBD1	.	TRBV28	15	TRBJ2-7	TGTGCCAGCAGTCCCGTGAAGACAGGGACCTACGAGCAGTACTTC	CASSPVKTGTYEQYF
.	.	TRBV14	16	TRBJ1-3	TGTGCCAGCAGCCAAGTAGACAGCACCTCTGGAAACACCATATATTTT	CASSQVDSTSGNTIYF
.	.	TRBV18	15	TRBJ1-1	TGTGCCAGCTCACCACCGCGGGGGCCGGGGACTGAAGCTTTCTTT	CASSPPRGPGTEAFF
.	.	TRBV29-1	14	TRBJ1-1	TGCAGCGTTATAAACTCCGGAGGGAACACTGAAGCTTTCTTT	CSVINSGGNTEAFF
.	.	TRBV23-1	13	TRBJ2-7	TGCGCCAGCAGTCAACCCCAACAGCTGGAGCAGTACTTC	CASSQPQQLEQYF
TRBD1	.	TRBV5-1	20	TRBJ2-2	TGCGCCAGCAGCTTGGCCTGGGGTGGCAGGGGGCTTTCTAACCCCGGGGAGCTGTTTTTT	CASSLAWGGRGLSNPGELFF